A single T cell receptor (beta chain) is shown here with its context. Its antigen remains unknown. Trimming stripped 5 bases from V and 4 bases from J, with 14 bases between. This CDR3 spans 14 amino acids. Looked up from germline, CDR1 is SQVTM and CDR2 is ANQGSEA. PCR was performed a second time for roughly 7 to 12 cycles using a sample-barcoded 5' primer and a J-beta primer mix. MiXCR was run by TCRdb on the 5' RACE reads, yielding one entry per CDR3 protein. Among about 670,000 distinct CDR3 sequences listed, over 40% were seen once. Individuals who donated were healthy Caucasians from Russia aged about 6 to 100. The data derive from a study of blood T cells in healthy people across ages. Study-level results: Roughly linear declines in TCR beta diversity per million T cells occurred with age.

J is TRBJ2-2 and V is TRBV29-1; D perhaps matches TRBD1 (6 bases). This sequence originates from an elderly woman in good health. Sample: blood. CDR3 sequence: CSVRRGSATGELFF. CDR3 nucleotides: TGCAGCGTTAGAAGGGGGTCGGCCACCGGGGAGCTGTTTTTT.